These T cell receptor beta chains were read from a single sample in a study of CD8 T cells in ankylosing spondylitis. MiXCR, applied by TCRdb to the 5' RACE reads, yields one record per CDR3 protein. The sample has about 240,000 distinct CDR3 sequences, about 10% seen once; the top ten hold approximately 6.6%. The sequenced sample consisted of blood, either unsorted or a sorted T cell fraction (not recorded which). These receptors came from a male donor with ankylosing spondylitis or in good health (not recorded which). Both conserved end residues are part of each CDR3. D genes are given only for firm matches. Where a row states a size, it is once, few, many or the class of an expanded clone; other rows omit it.

v_gene: TRBV2
len: 16
abundance: .
j_gene: TRBJ2-3
d_gene: .
CDR3nt: TGTGCCAGCAGTGAAGCTTTCAGGGGTAGGACAGATACGCAGTATTTT
CDR3aa: CASSEAFRGRTDTQYF

v_gene: TRBV5-1
len: 15
abundance: many
j_gene: TRBJ2-1
d_gene: .
CDR3nt: TGCGCCAGCAGCTTGGCTCAGGGAGCGAGGAATGAGCAGTTCTTC
CDR3aa: CASSLAQGARNEQFF

v_gene: TRBV5-1
len: 15
abundance: many
j_gene: TRBJ2-3
d_gene: TRBD1
CDR3nt: TGCGCCAGCGCGGAACTGGGACAGGCGACAGATACGCAGTATTTT
CDR3aa: CASAELGQATDTQYF

v_gene: TRBV20-1
len: 19
abundance: many
j_gene: TRBJ2-4
d_gene: .
CDR3nt: TGCAGTGCTACCACCCTCCGGGCTCGTCTACCTGGCGCCAAAAACATTCAGTACTTC
CDR3aa: CSATTLRARLPGAKNIQYF

v_gene: TRBV2
len: 13
abundance: .
j_gene: TRBJ2-5
d_gene: .
CDR3nt: TGTGCCAGCAATAAGGGGAGAGGCGAGACCCAGTACTTC
CDR3aa: CASNKGRGETQYF

v_gene: TRBV29-1
len: 14
abundance: few
j_gene: TRBJ2-7
d_gene: TRBD2
CDR3nt: TGCAGCGTTGCTCGGACTAGCGGGGTCTACGAGCAGTACTTC
CDR3aa: CSVARTSGVYEQYF

v_gene: TRBV5-1
len: 14
abundance: few
j_gene: TRBJ2-6
d_gene: .
CDR3nt: TGCGCCAGCAGCTTGAATGCAGGGGCCAACGTCCTGACTTTC
CDR3aa: CASSLNAGANVLTF

v_gene: TRBV25-1
len: 12
abundance: .
j_gene: TRBJ2-7
d_gene: .
CDR3nt: TGTGCCAGCAGTACGGGGCTCTACGAGCAGTACTTC
CDR3aa: CASSTGLYEQYF

v_gene: TRBV6-1
len: 16
abundance: many
j_gene: TRBJ1-2
d_gene: .
CDR3nt: TGTGCCAGCATCCGCGCGGGGGATGTAGAATTGAATGGCTACACCTTC
CDR3aa: CASIRAGDVELNGYTF

v_gene: TRBV27
len: 13
abundance: many
j_gene: TRBJ1-5
d_gene: .
CDR3nt: TGTGCCAGCAGTTTCACAATGGCAAGGCCCCAGCATTTT
CDR3aa: CASSFTMARPQHF

v_gene: TRBV5-1
len: 13
abundance: few
j_gene: TRBJ2-1
d_gene: TRBD1
CDR3nt: TGCGCCAGCAGACTAACAGGGGGCAATGAGCAGTTCTTC
CDR3aa: CASRLTGGNEQFF

v_gene: TRBV4-1
len: 17
abundance: many
j_gene: TRBJ2-6
d_gene: .
CDR3nt: TGCGCCAGCAGCCAGGGGCCTCCTCTCTCTGGGGCCAACGTCCTGACTTTC
CDR3aa: CASSQGPPLSGANVLTF

v_gene: TRBV19
len: 14
abundance: .
j_gene: TRBJ2-1
d_gene: .
CDR3nt: TGTGCCAGTAGTATAGATCGTACGAACAATGAGCAGTTCTTC
CDR3aa: CASSIDRTNNEQFF

v_gene: TRBV28
len: 16
abundance: few
j_gene: TRBJ2-1
d_gene: TRBD1
CDR3nt: TGTGCCAGCAGTTCCCTAGGGGGCTGGTCCTACAATGAGCAGTTCTTC
CDR3aa: CASSSLGGWSYNEQFF

v_gene: TRBV5-1
len: 16
abundance: many
j_gene: TRBJ2-3
d_gene: TRBD2
CDR3nt: TGCGCCAGCAGCCATCGCAGCGGGACGGGCACAGATACGCAGTATTTT
CDR3aa: CASSHRSGTGTDTQYF

v_gene: TRBV7-8
len: 14
abundance: many
j_gene: TRBJ2-1
d_gene: .
CDR3nt: TGTGCCAGCAGCTCGAGGGACTTATACAATGAGCAGTTCTTC
CDR3aa: CASSSRDLYNEQFF

v_gene: TRBV12-3/TRBV12-4
len: 13
abundance: .
j_gene: TRBJ2-7
d_gene: TRBD2
CDR3nt: TGTGCCAGCGGCGGGGGATCATCCTACGAGCAGTACTTC
CDR3aa: CASGGGSSYEQYF

v_gene: TRBV7-6
len: 14
abundance: .
j_gene: TRBJ2-7
d_gene: .
CDR3nt: TGTGCCAGCAGCCCGGGTCCTTTTTCCTACGAGCAGTACTTC
CDR3aa: CASSPGPFSYEQYF

v_gene: TRBV18
len: 13
abundance: .
j_gene: TRBJ1-2
d_gene: .
CDR3nt: TGTGCCAGCTCACCGGATGGGGCTCTAGGCTACACCTTC
CDR3aa: CASSPDGALGYTF

v_gene: TRBV25-1
len: 15
abundance: many
j_gene: TRBJ2-5
d_gene: .
CDR3nt: TGTGCCAGCAGTGGGCGGAAGACAGAAAAAGAGACCCAGTACTTC
CDR3aa: CASSGRKTEKETQYF